Presented here are 29 T cell receptor beta chains from one specimen sequenced in a study of T cell repertoires in cytomegalovirus infection. TCRdb reprocessed the reads via MiXCR and lists one record per CDR3 protein. Among tens of thousands of distinct CDR3 sequences, 15% to 25% were seen once, and the ten largest hold 55% to 65%. Antigen specificity for these receptors is unknown. The material was CD8+ T cells from cultured PBMCs, obtained from culture after CMV antigen stimulation. The receptors were sampled from a human donor in good health (CMV status not recorded). Some clones in this sample may be carry-over from other donors' samples.

V and J are TRBV7-2 and TRBJ2-7, with 12 bases fitting TRBD2. Germline lookup yields CDR1 SGHTA and CDR2 FQGNSA. The CDR3 extends over 19 amino acids. V gave up 2 bases and J gave up 5 bases; unmatched junction bases: 16. This chain's CDR3 is CASSLRWSPSTSGGDEQYF. In DNA form, the CDR3 reads TGTGCCAGCAGCTTAAGATGGTCGCCATCGACTAGCGGGGGCGACGAGCAGTACTTC.

The J gene is TRBJ2-5, the V gene TRBV12-3 or TRBV12-4, with TRBD2 matching 8 bases. The CDR3 is made up of 16 amino acids. J gave up 4 bases and V 5 bases, and 12 bases lay outside the gene matches. The CDR3: CASSRLVAGGPETQYF. The CDR3 nucleotides are TGTGCCAGCAGTCGCCTGGTCGCGGGGGGCCCAGAGACCCAGTACTTC.

This clonotype appeared a few times. The V gene is TRBV4-1, the J gene TRBJ1-1; D is ambiguous. The germline V and J ends were trimmed by 0 bases and 4 bases, with 9 bases remaining between them. Germline CDR1 reads MGHRA; CDR2 reads YSYEKL. The CDR3 totals 14 residues. CDR3 coding DNA: TGCGCCAGCAGCCAAGAATTGGGAGCCACTGAAGCTTTCTTT. Translating gives CASSQELGATEAFF.

The V call is TRBV7-3, the J call TRBJ2-4, with TRBD2 matching 7 bases. There are 14 residues in the CDR3. Germline CDR1 is SGHTA and CDR2 is FQGTGA. V gave up 10 bases and J gave up 11 bases; unmatched junction bases: 17. The CDR3 loop reads CATIAGEDYAVQYF. As DNA, the CDR3 is TGTGCCACCATCGCGGGGGAGGACTATGCTGTTCAGTACTTC. Variable domain in full (rest from reference TRBV7-3 and TRBJ2-4): GAGVSQTPSNKVTEKGKYVELRCDPISGHTALYWYRQSLGQGPEFLIYFQGTGAADDSGLPNDRFFAVRPEGSVSTLKIQRTERGDSAVYLCATIAGEDYAVQYFGAGTRLSVL.

This clonotype came up a few times. The rearrangement links TRBV28 to TRBJ2-7; D is undetermined. Germline V gene sequence: CDR1 MDHEN, CDR2 SYDVKM. The germline V and J ends were trimmed by 4 bases and 1 base, with 5 bases remaining between them. This CDR3 is built from 12 residues. The CDR3 loop is CASSWGSYEQYF. The CDR3 DNA reads TGTGCCAGCAGTTGGGGATCCTACGAGCAGTACTTC.

Many counts were recorded for this clonotype. The J gene is TRBJ1-3, the V gene TRBV27; D gene ambiguous. Germline V CDR1 and CDR2: MNHEY, SMNVEV (reference sequence). The CDR3 consists of 12 residues. The V and J ends lost 5 bases and 6 bases respectively, with 8 bases between them. CDR3 protein: CASSGGLNTIYF. Here the CDR3 DNA reads TGTGCCAGCAGTGGAGGGCTAAACACCATATATTTT.

The table lists this clonotype with a few counts. The genes are TRBV27 and TRBJ2-1; D might be TRBD2 (5 bases). This CDR3 is built from 17 residues. The V end was cut by 0 bases, the J end by 9 bases, with 21 bases between. From germline, CDR1 is MNHEY and CDR2 SMNVEV (reference sequence). The CDR3 DNA sequence: TGTGCCAGCAGTTTATCGGGCAGCCTAGCCCTCCGAGGTGAGCAGTTCTTC. Amino acid sequence: CASSLSGSLALRGEQFF.

This clonotype was picked up many times. The chain has TRBV4-1 and TRBJ2-5; TRBD2 agrees at 11 bases. The CDR3 is made up of 17 amino acids. Germline V lookup: CDR1 MGHRA, CDR2 YSYEKL. After removal of 0 bases from V and 5 bases from J, the junction contained 8 bases not matched to a gene. CDR3 sequence: CASSQDSTSGRGETQYF. The CDR3 nucleotides read TGCGCCAGCAGCCAAGATAGCACTAGCGGGAGAGGGGAGACCCAGTACTTC.

This clonotype came up a few times. The J gene is TRBJ2-2, the V gene TRBV7-8, with 7 bases matching TRBD1. J gave up 4 bases and V 5 bases, and 10 bases lay outside the gene matches. Looked up from germline, CDR1 is SGHVS and CDR2 is FQNEAQ. CDR3 length equals 16 residues. The CDR3, as DNA: TGTGCCAGCAGCCCCCGACAGGGTAGACGCACCGGGGAGCTGTTTTTT. This encodes CASSPRQGRRTGELFF.

This clonotype was observed a handful of times. The V and J genes are TRBV7-6 and TRBJ2-5; 8 bases match TRBD1. CDR3 length: 16 amino acids. Germline CDR1 and CDR2: SGHVS and FNYEAQ. The V gene end was trimmed by 1 base and the J gene end by 9 bases; junction bases not matched to a gene: 13. This CDR3 reads CASSLEGQEATRAQYF. The CDR3 region has the DNA TGTGCCAGCAGCTTAGAGGGACAGGAGGCGACCCGTGCCCAGTACTTC.

This clonotype was observed many times. This chain joins TRBV7-2 and TRBJ1-2; 8 bases match TRBD1. J was trimmed by 2 bases and V by 5 bases; bases with no gene match: 7. The length of the CDR3 is 15 residues. CDR1 and CDR2 from the germline V gene are SGHTA and FQGNSA. CDR3: CASSLNGQGNYGYTF. The CDR3 region has the DNA TGTGCCAGCAGCCTGAACGGACAGGGCAACTATGGCTACACCTTC.

This clonotype ranks as medium-sized. V usage is TRBV4-2 and J usage is TRBJ2-1, with TRBD2 matching over 10 bases. Germline assignment: CDR1 LGHNA and CDR2 YNFKEQ. CDR3 size: 16 residues. Unmatched junction bases numbered 7, after V lost 0 bases and J lost 8 bases. The CDR3 here is CASSQEGLAGAYEQFF. The CDR3 DNA follows: TGTGCCAGCAGCCAAGAGGGCCTAGCGGGAGCCTATGAGCAGTTCTTC.

The CDR3 region is CSATDQWISPLHF. CDR3 DNA sequence: TGCAGTGCTACGGATCAGTGGATTTCACCCCTCCACTTT. The chain joins TRBV20-1 to TRBJ1-6, with no clear D. The CDR3 is made up of 13 amino acids. Germline V gene data show CDR1 as DFQATT and CDR2 as SNEGSKA (reference sequence). V was shortened by 4 bases and J by 9 bases, with 13 bases between the two germline ends.

This clonotype was picked up a small number of times. The chain recombines TRBV11-2 with TRBJ2-5; 8 bases are a match to TRBD2. The junction had 11 bases not matched to a gene; V was cut back by 5 bases and J by 3 bases. The CDR3 runs to 16 residues. From germline, CDR1 is SGHAT and CDR2 FQNNGV. The CDR3 reads CASSPREGKGEETQYF. The CDR3, as DNA: TGTGCCAGCAGCCCCCGGGAGGGGAAGGGGGAAGAGACCCAGTACTTC.

The chain combines TRBV7-2 with TRBJ1-3; D is uncertain. V was shortened by 5 bases and J by 2 bases, with 10 bases between the two germline ends. The CDR3 is 14 amino acids. The germline CDR1 and CDR2 sequences are SGHTA and FQGNSA. The CDR3 bases are TGTGCCAGCAGCGCGAGGACGGCTGGAAACACCATATATTTT. Translated: CASSARTAGNTIYF.

This clonotype showed up just a few times. The chain carries TRBV19 and TRBJ1-1; a weak D match, TRBD1 (5 bases). V was clipped by 1 base and J by 3 bases, with 9 bases between them. Germline CDR1 LNHDA, CDR2 SQIVND (reference sequence). The CDR3 is made up of 14 amino acids. This CDR3 is CASSIAGGDTEAFF. The CDR3 bases are TGTGCCAGTAGTATAGCGGGAGGGGACACTGAAGCTTTCTTT.

V usage is TRBV19 and J usage is TRBJ1-1; D is unresolved. Germline CDR1 is LNHDA and CDR2 is SQIVND (reference sequence). V gave up 6 bases and J gave up 4 bases, with 12 bases separating them. The CDR3 is 13 amino acids. The CDR3 sequence: CASSDGRGTEAFF. The CDR3 DNA reads TGTGCCAGTAGCGACGGACGGGGCACTGAAGCTTTCTTT.

The chain carries TRBV7-4 and TRBJ1-3, with a tentative D call TRBD1 (6 bases). Germline loops: CDR1 SGHVT, CDR2 SQSDAQ. V lost 3 bases, J lost 0 bases, and 15 bases lay in between. This CDR3 spans 17 amino acids. The CDR3 sequence is CASSLRQVQNSGNTIYF. The CDR3 DNA follows: TGTGCCAGCAGCTTGCGACAGGTCCAAAACTCTGGAAACACCATATATTTT.

This clonotype was seen more than once but under ten times. The CDR3: CASSIPRTGDTEAFF. The CDR3 nucleotides read TGTGCCAGCAGTATCCCGAGGACAGGGGACACTGAAGCTTTCTTT. The rearrangement joins TRBV6-6 to TRBJ1-1; 9 nucleotides agree with TRBD1. V dropped 5 bases and J dropped 3; count of bases not matched to a gene: 7. The CDR3 runs 15 residues. Germline CDR1 MNHNY, CDR2 SVGAGI (reference sequence).

In DNA form, the CDR3 reads TGTGCCAGCAGCCCTCTAGGGGCGGGGGGGCAGGATGAGCAGTTCTTC. The encoded protein is CASSPLGAGGQDEQFF. The chain links TRBV7-8 to TRBJ2-1, with 9 bases aligning to TRBD2. Trimming at V came to 5 bases and at J to 8 bases, leaving 13 bases not matched to a gene. Looked up from germline, CDR1 is SGHVS and CDR2 is FQNEAQ. The CDR3 has 16 residues.

This clonotype has just a few counts. V usage is TRBV7-9 and J usage is TRBJ1-5; no reliable D call. V was clipped by 6 bases and J by 5 bases, with 20 bases between them. The CDR3 has 16 amino acids. In germline, CDR1 is SEHNR, CDR2 FQNEAQ (reference sequence). In nucleotides, the CDR3 is TGTGCCAGCAGTCCGGGTCGAGCGAGTAGGGATCAGCCCCAGCATTTT. Its translation: CASSPGRASRDQPQHF.

The DNA for the CDR3 is TGCAGTGCTAGTTCACCTAACTACGAGCAGTACTTC. It yields the protein CSASSPNYEQYF. The J gene is TRBJ2-7, the V gene TRBV20-1, with no clear D. Trimming took 3 bases from V and 3 from J, leaving 9 bases between them. The CDR3 has 12 amino acids. Germline CDR1 DFQATT, CDR2 SNEGSKA (reference sequence).

This clonotype has ten or more counts. The chain uses TRBV7-9 and TRBJ1-2; D might be TRBD1 (5 bases). This CDR3 contains 12 residues. Germline CDR1 reads SEHNR; CDR2 reads FQNEAQ (reference sequence). V lost 3 bases, J lost 7 bases, and 9 bases lay in between. The CDR3 DNA follows: TGTGCCAGCAGCTTCGGAGGGGTTGGCTACACCTTC. Protein product: CASSFGGVGYTF.

The chain is built from TRBV9 and TRBJ2-1; the match to TRBD2 covers 10 bases. Per the germline V gene, CDR1 is SGDLS and CDR2 is YYNGEE. J lost 3 bases, V lost 0 bases, and 6 bases had no gene match. The CDR3 spans 17 residues. The CDR3: CASSVALRTSGYNEQFF. CDR3 DNA sequence: TGTGCCAGCAGCGTAGCGCTCCGGACTAGCGGCTACAATGAGCAGTTCTTC.

The chain is built from TRBV4-3 and TRBJ1-4; D gene ambiguous. The germline gives CDR1 LGHNA, CDR2 YSLEER. Trimming pared 4 bases from V and 4 bases from J, leaving 13 bases between. This CDR3 region has 15 residues. CDR3: CASSLKQKGNEKLFF. The CDR3 DNA reads as TGCGCCAGCAGCCTCAAACAGAAGGGTAATGAAAAACTGTTTTTT.

The table lists this clonotype with a few counts. V and J are TRBV5-1 and TRBJ2-7; no clear D gene. V lost 4 bases and J 3 bases, leaving 14 bases between the germline ends. This CDR3 contains 14 residues. Germline CDR1 reads SGHRS; CDR2 reads YFSETQ. CDR3 in amino acids: CASSPAERIYEQYF. The CDR3 DNA follows: TGCGCCAGCAGCCCCGCAGAACGTATCTACGAGCAGTACTTC.

In its sample, this clonotype was seen a few times. The chain joins TRBV7-2 to TRBJ2-1; no reliable D call. CDR1 SGHTA and CDR2 FQGNSA come from the germline V gene. V lost 2 bases and J lost 8, with 16 bases in between. The CDR3 runs 15 residues. The CDR3 DNA reads as TGTGCCAGCAGCTTATTGCGGCCCGCATCGGATGAGCAGTTCTTC. Translation: CASSLLRPASDEQFF. Full variable domain (remainder filled in from reference TRBV7-2 and TRBJ2-1): GAGVSQSPSNKVTEKGKDVELRCDPISGHTALYWYRQSLGQGLEFLIYFQGNSAPDKSGLPSDRFSAERTGGSVSTLTIQRTQQEDSAVYLCASSLLRPASDEQFFGPGTRLTVL.

The chain links TRBV7-8 to TRBJ1-5, with D tentatively TRBD1 (6 bases). The CDR3 is 16 amino acids. The V gene lost 8 bases and the J gene lost 4 bases, with 21 bases spanning the gap. Germline V gene data show CDR1 as SGHVS and CDR2 as FQNEAQ. The CDR3 DNA sequence: TGTGCCAGCGAATCGGGGGCCGTGGCGGGGAATCAGCCCCAGCATTTT. Its translation is CASESGAVAGNQPQHF.

This rearrangement joins TRBV12-3 or TRBV12-4 to TRBJ1-2; no clear D gene. This CDR3 has 13 amino acids. Trimming stripped 2 bases from V and 6 bases from J, with 10 bases between. The CDR3 is CASSLRVDHGYTF. DNA of the CDR3: TGTGCCAGCAGTTTACGAGTCGATCATGGCTACACCTTC.